This passage covers 32 T cell receptor beta chains from one sample sequenced in a study of cytomegalovirus exposure and HLA in healthy donors. PCR involved 60 Vbeta and 13 Jbeta primers. The assay was immunoSEQ multiplex PCR, and TCRdb's table has in-frame clones only and misses some. The sample records about 170,000 clones, more than 80% being singletons. Sequenced input: PBMCs. These receptors were collected from a woman younger than 35 in good health and CMV-seronegative.

The chain carries TRBV28 and TRBJ2-6, with TRBD2 identical over 9 bases. Germline V gene data show CDR1 as MDHEN and CDR2 as SYDVKM. This CDR3 has 20 amino acids. Trimming took 5 bases from V and 3 from J; bases not matched to a gene: 17. This CDR3 is CASSAGGGRGPSFGANVLTF. In DNA form, the CDR3 reads TGTGCCAGCAGTGCGGGAGGCGGGAGGGGCCCCTCTTTTGGGGCCAACGTCCTGACTTTC.

J is TRBJ2-7 and V is TRBV6-1; 10 bases align to TRBD2. V gave up 8 bases and J gave up 7 bases; unmatched junction bases: 11. CDR1 and CDR2 from the germline V gene are MNHNS and SASEGT. CDR3 length: 14 amino acids. As DNA, the CDR3 is TGTGCCAGCGCTAGGACTAGCGGACCTAATGAGCAGTACTTC. Translation gives CASARTSGPNEQYF.

J is TRBJ2-3 and V is TRBV5-1, with D perhaps matching TRBD1 (5 bases). CDR1 is SGHRS and CDR2 is YFSETQ in the germline V gene. CDR3 size: 15 residues. V was trimmed by 2 bases and J by 2 bases, leaving 12 bases between them. CDR3 protein: CASSFSREHTDTQYF. In nucleotides, the CDR3 is TGCGCCAGCAGCTTTTCCAGGGAACACACAGATACGCAGTATTTT.

CDR3: CASSLPQNYEQYF. DNA for the CDR3: TGTGCCAGCAGCTTGCCCCAAAACTACGAGCAGTACTTC. The chain recombines TRBV5-6 with TRBJ2-7; D is ambiguous. The CDR3 sequence is 13 residues long. V was cut by 1 base and J by 3 bases, with 8 bases left in between. Germline lookup yields CDR1 SGHDT and CDR2 YYEEEE.

The chain links TRBV27 to TRBJ2-5; D is undetermined. V shed 10 bases and J shed 5 bases, with 11 bases lying between them. Germline V gene data show CDR1 as MNHEY and CDR2 as SMNVEV (reference sequence). The CDR3 is 11 residues long. The CDR3: CATHYRETQYF. The DNA of the CDR3 is TGTGCCACCCACTACCGGGAGACCCAGTACTTC.

The CDR3 DNA reads TGTGCCAGCAGTTACTTCGAGACTAGTGCTGAGACCCAGTACTTC. This codes for CASSYFETSAETQYF. The V call is TRBV6-6, the J call TRBJ2-5; the D gene is possibly TRBD2 (6 bases). The CDR3 is 15 residues long. The V and J ends lost 1 base and 5 bases respectively, with 14 bases between them. From germline, CDR1 is MNHNY and CDR2 SVGAGI (reference sequence).

The chain is built from TRBV14 and TRBJ2-7; 10 bases line up with TRBD2. CDR1 is SGHDN and CDR2 is FVKESK in the germline V gene. The V and J ends lost 3 bases and 5 bases, in that order; junction bases with no gene match: 7. This CDR3 has 15 amino acids. CDR3 in DNA: TGTGCCAGCAGCCAGTTGCTAGCGGGAGAGGACGAGCAGTACTTC. This sequence encodes CASSQLLAGEDEQYF.

This clone occurred a few times. This chain joins TRBV5-1 and TRBJ2-7, with 8 bases lining up with TRBD2. From germline, CDR1 is SGHRS and CDR2 YFSETQ. V lost 4 bases to trimming and J lost 2 bases; unmatched junction nucleotides: 2. The CDR3 loop spans 13 amino acids. The chain's CDR3 is CASSVGLAYEQYF. The CDR3 bases are TGCGCCAGCAGCGTGGGACTAGCCTACGAGCAGTACTTC.

The genes are TRBV29-1 and TRBJ2-1; D not certain. Germline values: CDR1 SQVTM, CDR2 ANQGSEA. This CDR3 spans 11 amino acids. V was clipped by 6 bases and J by 7 bases, with 10 bases between them. The DNA for the CDR3 is TGCAGCGTCACAGTTGGGAATGAGCAGTTCTTC. Its protein is CSVTVGNEQFF.

The chain links TRBV5-1 to TRBJ1-1, with a weak D call TRBD1 (5 bases). The length of the CDR3 is 17 residues. Trimming left V 0 bases short and J 0 bases short, with 15 bases between. The germline V gene has CDR1 SGHRS and CDR2 YFSETQ. The CDR3: CASSLEGSFVMNTEAFF. The CDR3 DNA reads as TGCGCCAGCAGCTTGGAGGGGTCATTCGTCATGAACACTGAAGCTTTCTTT.

The genes are TRBV2 and TRBJ2-1, with 11 bases that match TRBD1. Germline CDR1 SNHLY, CDR2 FYNNEI. The trim removed 10 bases at V and 7 bases at J, leaving 12 bases unmatched. This CDR3 has 15 amino acids. DNA for the CDR3: TGTGCCAACCGCGACCGGGACAGGGGGAAGAATGAGCAGTTCTTC. Translated, it gives CANRDRDRGKNEQFF. The entire variable domain, with the rest obtained from reference TRBV2 and TRBJ2-1, is as follows: EPEVTQTPSHQVTQMGQEVILRCVPISNHLYFYWYRQILGQKVEFLVSFYNNEISEKSEIFDDQFSVERPDGSNFTLKIRSTKLEDSAMYFCANRDRDRGKNEQFFGPGTRLTVL.

The genes are TRBV5-6 and TRBJ2-5; 7 bases agree with TRBD2. Germline assignment: CDR1 SGHDT and CDR2 YYEEEE. The CDR3 is made up of 15 amino acids. The trim removed 6 bases at V and 1 base at J, leaving 9 bases unmatched. The CDR3 loop reads CASNPRLAAQETQYF. The CDR3 nucleotides are TGTGCCAGCAACCCGCGGCTAGCGGCCCAAGAGACCCAGTACTTC.

The chain combines TRBV28 with TRBJ1-2; TRBD1 might be the D (5 bases). The germline V gene has CDR1 MDHEN and CDR2 SYDVKM. The CDR3 covers 14 residues. The V end lost 1 base, the J end lost 7 bases, and 13 bases lay between the germline ends. In DNA, the CDR3 is TGTGCCAGCAGTTTATCGGTAGGGGAGGGTGGCTACACCTTC. Translating gives CASSLSVGEGGYTF.

The chain links TRBV27 to TRBJ1-1; D remains unclear. Per the germline V gene, CDR1 is MNHEY and CDR2 is SMNVEV (reference sequence). The CDR3 contains 13 residues. Trimming left V 6 bases short and J 3 bases short, with 11 bases between. DNA for the CDR3: TGTGCCAGCAGGCCTAAGGAGGACACTGAAGCTTTCTTT. It codes for CASRPKEDTEAFF.

The chain employs TRBV10-1 and TRBJ2-1, with 11 bases lining up with TRBD2. CDR3 length: 15 amino acids. Germline trimming cut 7 bases from V and 6 bases from J; bases unmatched to any gene: 8. Germline-derived CDR1 and CDR2 are WNHNN and SYGVQD (reference sequence). The CDR3 coding sequence is TGCGCCAGCACCTCAGGGACTAGCGGCTTCAATGAGCAGTTCTTC. Protein product: CASTSGTSGFNEQFF.

The chain's CDR3 is CASSSAGGVHEQYF. Written as DNA, the CDR3 is TGTGCCAGCAGCTCAGCGGGAGGTGTCCACGAGCAGTACTTC. The rearrangement uses TRBV13 and TRBJ2-5; the match to TRBD2 covers 9 bases. Near its end, the DNA agrees better with TRBJ2-7, so the J call may be wrong. Germline CDR1 is PRHDT and CDR2 is FYEKMQ (reference sequence). The CDR3 has 14 residues.

The genes are TRBV9 and TRBJ2-1; 10 bases map to TRBD2. Germline CDR1 is SGDLS and CDR2 is YYNGEE. V trimming: 1 base; J trimming: 6 bases; junction bases outside the gene matches: 7. CDR3 length: 16 residues. CDR3 DNA sequence: TGTGCCAGCAGCGTACTCCTAGCGGGGGAACTCAATGAGCAGTTCTTC. It yields the protein CASSVLLAGELNEQFF.

This chain uses TRBV2 with TRBJ1-5; 7 positions match TRBD1. J lost 1 base, V lost 7 bases, and 10 bases had no gene match. The CDR3 has 16 residues. Germline V CDR1 and CDR2: SNHLY, FYNNEI. Here the CDR3 DNA reads TGTGCCAGCACCTACCGTGGGGGACAGAGCAATCAGCCCCAGCATTTT. It codes for CASTYRGGQSNQPQHF. Full variable domain (outside the CDR3, taken from reference TRBV2 and TRBJ1-5): EPEVTQTPSHQVTQMGQEVILRCVPISNHLYFYWYRQILGQKVEFLVSFYNNEISEKSEIFDDQFSVERPDGSNFTLKIRSTKLEDSAMYFCASTYRGGQSNQPQHFGDGTRLSIL.

The J gene is TRBJ1-5, the V gene TRBV19; 12 positions match TRBD1. CDR1 and CDR2 (germline): LNHDA, SQIVND (reference sequence). J was trimmed by 6 bases and V by 4 bases; bases with no gene match: 7. The length of the CDR3 is 16 residues. The CDR3 region is CASSTSGTGGVQPQHF. The CDR3 nucleotides read TGTGCCAGTAGTACATCCGGGACAGGGGGCGTTCAGCCCCAGCATTTT.

The chain uses TRBV27 and TRBJ2-1; D might be TRBD2 (5 bases). This CDR3 region has 17 residues. Trimming shortened V by 1 base and J by 2 bases, and 15 bases separated the two germline ends. Germline CDR1 and CDR2: MNHEY and SMNVEV (reference sequence). Here the CDR3 DNA reads TGTGCCAGCAGTTTATTGGGCGGGCCCCACACCTACAATGAGCAGTTCTTC. This encodes CASSLLGGPHTYNEQFF.

The chain is built from TRBV7-2 and TRBJ2-7; 8 bases are shared with TRBD2. There are 15 residues in the CDR3. Germline values: CDR1 SGHTA, CDR2 FQGNSA. V gave up 1 base and J gave up 2 bases; unmatched junction bases: 4. Here the CDR3 reads CASSLDGGGPYEQYF. In DNA form, the CDR3 reads TGTGCCAGCAGCTTAGACGGCGGGGGGCCCTACGAGCAGTACTTC.

The genes are TRBV4-1 and TRBJ1-2, with a weak D call TRBD1 (5 bases). V shed 1 base and J shed 4 bases, with 13 bases lying between them. Germline lookup yields CDR1 MGHRA and CDR2 YSYEKL. This CDR3 is built from 15 residues. CDR3 in amino acids: CASSQAEQGLYGYTF. DNA of the CDR3: TGCGCCAGCAGCCAAGCTGAGCAGGGCCTCTATGGCTACACCTTC.

In its sample, this clone was seen once. The chain employs TRBV19 and TRBJ2-7, with TRBD1 identical over 8 bases. The V segment lost 3 bases and the J segment 6 bases; nucleotides outside the gene matches: 10. The CDR3 has 15 residues. CDR1 and CDR2 from the germline V gene are LNHDA and SQIVND (reference sequence). CDR3 sequence: CASSMQSRGLGEQYF. CDR3 coding DNA: TGTGCCAGTAGTATGCAGAGCAGGGGGCTCGGCGAGCAGTACTTC.

The CDR3 nucleotides read TGTGCCTGTAGATCTCCCTCTGGAAACACCATATATTTT. Protein product: CACRSPSGNTIYF. The chain combines TRBV30 with TRBJ1-3, with D unclear. The CDR3 spans 13 residues. Germline CDR1 is GTSNPN and CDR2 is SVGIG (reference sequence). The V end was cut by 6 bases, the J end by 0 bases, with 9 bases between.

The rearrangement uses TRBV12-5 and TRBJ2-1; 7 bases fit TRBD2. Losses at the gene ends were 0 bases for V and 10 bases for J; bases not matched to a gene: 12. The CDR3 is 16 amino acids. Germline loops: CDR1 LGHNT, CDR2 FRNRAP. CDR3: CASGLVPWEGPKEQFF. The DNA for the CDR3 is TGTGCTAGTGGTTTGGTACCGTGGGAGGGCCCAAAGGAGCAGTTCTTC.

The chain has TRBV28 and TRBJ2-2; a possible D gene is TRBD1 (6 bases). The CDR3 runs 17 residues. The germline CDR1 and CDR2 sequences are MDHEN and SYDVKM. Trimming left V 6 bases short and J 2 bases short, with 19 bases between. As DNA, the CDR3 is TGTGCCAGCAGCCCTAGGGGGACGTTCGACAACACCGGGGAGCTGTTTTTT. Amino acids: CASSPRGTFDNTGELFF.

In nucleotides, the CDR3 is TGTGCCAGCAGTGAGATCAGGGCTGAGACCCAGTACTTC. As protein: CASSEIRAETQYF. The chain carries TRBV6-1 and TRBJ2-5; D may be TRBD1 (5 bases). CDR3 length: 13 residues. Germline-derived CDR1 and CDR2 are MNHNS and SASEGT. V lost 3 bases to trimming and J lost 5 bases, with 10 bases between them.

The CDR3: CASSPPGELGYEQYF. CDR3 nucleotides: TGTGCCAGCAGTCCCCCCGGGGAGCTAGGCTACGAGCAGTACTTC. This chain links TRBV27 with TRBJ2-7; possible D gene TRBD2, 5 bases. The germline V gene has CDR1 MNHEY and CDR2 SMNVEV (reference sequence). This CDR3 has 15 amino acids. V shed 5 bases and J shed 3 bases, with 17 bases lying between them.

The chain joins TRBV5-6 to TRBJ1-2; unclear D gene. Trimming shortened V by 0 bases and J by 2 bases, and 5 bases separated the two germline ends. Germline lookup yields CDR1 SGHDT and CDR2 YYEEEE. CDR3 length: 13 residues. The CDR3 coding sequence is TGTGCCAGCAGCTTGGGAGGGAACTATGGCTACACCTTC. This encodes CASSLGGNYGYTF.

The chain employs TRBV9 and TRBJ2-2, with 10 bases aligning to TRBD1. Germline loops: CDR1 SGDLS, CDR2 YYNGEE. V lost 3 bases, J lost 3 bases, and 8 bases stayed unmatched. The CDR3 extends over 17 amino acids. CDR3 in DNA: TGTGCCAGCAGCGCTAGACAGGGGGCGCTGGACACCGGGGAGCTGTTTTTT. Its translation: CASSARQGALDTGELFF. Variable domain in full (rest from reference TRBV9 and TRBJ2-2): DSGVTQTPKHLITATGQRVTLRCSPRSGDLSVYWYQQSLDQGLQFLIQYYNGEERAKGNILERFSAQQFPDLHSELNLSSLELGDSALYFCASSARQGALDTGELFFGEGSRLTVL.

The chain joins TRBV7-3 to TRBJ2-1; D unresolved. This CDR3 is built from 15 residues. With 5 bases removed from V and 0 bases from J, the gap between germline ends came to 11 bases. Germline V CDR1 and CDR2: SGHTA, FQGTGA. The DNA of the CDR3 is TGTGCCAGCAGCCCAGGAAGAAGCTCCTACAATGAGCAGTTCTTC. Amino acid sequence: CASSPGRSSYNEQFF.

The V and J genes are TRBV7-8 and TRBJ2-3; tentative D call: TRBD1 (5 bases). Germline CDR1 SGHVS, CDR2 FQNEAQ. The CDR3 contains 17 residues. Trimming removed 4 bases from V and 0 bases from J, with 17 bases in between. The CDR3 nucleotides read TGTGCCAGCAGCTCAAGCCTGACAGACACTAGCACAGATACGCAGTATTTT. This sequence encodes CASSSSLTDTSTDTQYF.